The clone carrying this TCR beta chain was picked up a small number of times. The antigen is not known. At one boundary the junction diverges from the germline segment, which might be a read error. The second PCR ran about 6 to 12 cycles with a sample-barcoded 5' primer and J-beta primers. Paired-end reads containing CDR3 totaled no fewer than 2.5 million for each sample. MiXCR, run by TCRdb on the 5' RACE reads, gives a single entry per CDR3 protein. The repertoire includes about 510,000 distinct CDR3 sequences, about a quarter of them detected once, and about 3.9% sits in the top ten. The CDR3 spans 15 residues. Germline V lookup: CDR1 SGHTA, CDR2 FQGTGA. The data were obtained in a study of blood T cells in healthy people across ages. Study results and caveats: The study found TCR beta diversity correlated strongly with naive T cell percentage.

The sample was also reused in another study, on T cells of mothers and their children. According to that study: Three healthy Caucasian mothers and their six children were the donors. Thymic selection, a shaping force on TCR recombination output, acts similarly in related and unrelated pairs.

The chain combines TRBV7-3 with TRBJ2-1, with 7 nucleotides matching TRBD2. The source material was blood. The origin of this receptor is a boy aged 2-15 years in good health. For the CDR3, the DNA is TGTGCCAGCAGTTTAACGGGGGGACTCTACAATGAGCAGTTCTTC. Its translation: CASSLTGGLYNEQFF.